Presented here are 2 T cell receptor beta chains from one specimen sequenced in a study of CD4 and CD8 cells across lung adenocarcinoma regions. TCRdb used MiXCR to reprocess the PCR reads, holding one entry per CDR3 protein. The sample shows around 20,000 distinct CDR3 sequences, roughly 56% of them seen only once. The sequenced sample consisted of CD8+ T cells from the center of a lung tumor. The receptors come from a female donor with lung adenocarcinoma. The CD4 and CD8 labels of this study may be unreliable.

This chain joins TRBV11-2 and TRBJ2-1, with 8 positions matching TRBD1. The J call may be incorrect, as the DNA end agrees better with TRBJ2-7. The germline V gene has CDR1 SGHAT and CDR2 FQNNGV. The CDR3 sequence is 12 residues long. The DNA of the CDR3 is TGTGCCAGCAGACGAGACAGGGGTGAGCAGTACTTC. Translated, it gives CASRRDRGEQYF.

V gene TRBV3-1 combines with J gene TRBJ2-2, with D hard to call. The germline V and J ends were trimmed by 3 bases and 8 bases, with 4 bases remaining between them. The CDR3 runs 11 residues. Germline assignment: CDR1 LGHDT and CDR2 YNNKEL (reference sequence). CDR3 DNA: TGTGCCAGCAGCCACAGGGGGGAGCTGTTTTTT. Amino acids: CASSHRGELFF. The full variable domain, its missing parts supplied by reference TRBV3-1 and TRBJ2-2, is DTAVSQTPKYLVTQMGNDKSIKCEQNLGHDTMYWYKQDSKKFLKIMFSYNNKELIINETVPNRFSPKSPDKAHLNLHINSLELGDSAVYFCASSHRGELFFGEGSRLTVL.